A single sample gave rise to the 32 T cell receptor beta chains below, sequenced in a study of blood T cell repertoires in COVID-19. This table comes from immunoSEQ multiplex PCR, and its TCRdb copy is limited to in-frame clones, with some not included. Altogether about 460,000 clones are present, 70% to 90% being singletons, with the ten largest covering roughly 8.5%. The source material was PBMCs or T cells enriched from blood (not recorded which). The receptors originated from a woman aged 60-75 years who had recovered from COVID-19.

This rearrangement joins TRBV24-1 to TRBJ1-2, with TRBD1 identical over 7 bases. The CDR3 runs to 14 residues. Germline CDR1 KGHDR, CDR2 SFDVKD. The V and J ends lost 4 bases and 8 bases, in that order; junction bases with no gene match: 9. The CDR3, as DNA: TGTGCCACCAGTGAGGGACAGTCCCTCTGGGGCTACACCTTC. Its protein is CATSEGQSLWGYTF.

The chain uses TRBV5-6 and TRBJ1-5, with TRBD1 matching over 7 bases. CDR3 length equals 16 residues. Germline-derived CDR1 and CDR2 are SGHDT and YYEEEE. V gave up 2 bases and J gave up 2 bases; unmatched junction bases: 7. The CDR3 region is CASSFTGAGRNQPQHF. CDR3 sequence (DNA): TGTGCCAGCAGCTTTACAGGGGCAGGGCGCAATCAGCCCCAGCATTTT.

For the CDR3, the DNA is TGCGCCAGCAGTTCGGACAGGGGTTTAGTCGGGGCTTTCTTT. Its translation: CASSSDRGLVGAFF. The chain links TRBV5-1 to TRBJ1-1, with 9 bases lining up with TRBD1. J gave up 11 bases and V 5 bases, and 13 bases lay outside the gene matches. The CDR3 runs 14 residues. Germline-derived CDR1 and CDR2 are SGHRS and YFSETQ.

The V call is TRBV7-2, the J call TRBJ2-1; D is unresolved. Per the germline V gene, CDR1 is SGHTA and CDR2 is FQGNSA. The ends were cut back, 3 bases at V and 4 bases at J, with 10 bases in the middle. The CDR3 runs 14 residues. CDR3 sequence: CASSFSEYYNEQFF. The CDR3 DNA sequence: TGTGCCAGCAGCTTTTCAGAATATTACAATGAGCAGTTCTTC.

This chain joins TRBV7-9 and TRBJ2-1; D perhaps matches TRBD2 (5 bases). CDR3 length: 15 residues. Deletions cut 0 bases from V and 4 bases from J, with 10 bases between. Per germline, CDR1 SEHNR and CDR2 FQNEAQ (reference sequence). This chain's CDR3 is CASSLARTGYNEQFF. The DNA of the CDR3 is TGTGCCAGCAGCTTAGCGAGAACGGGATACAATGAGCAGTTCTTC.

The V gene is TRBV19, the J gene TRBJ2-5; no firm D call. The CDR3 consists of 13 residues. Germline-derived CDR1 and CDR2 are LNHDA and SQIVND (reference sequence). V was cut by 7 bases and J by 1 base, with 10 bases left in between. The CDR3 here is CASMSRPQETQYF. The DNA for the CDR3 is TGTGCCAGTATGAGCAGGCCCCAAGAGACCCAGTACTTC.

The CDR3 bases are TGTGCCAGCACCCAAGGACTAGCGGGGGGTGCAGATACGCAGTATTTT. Its translation: CASTQGLAGGADTQYF. The V gene is TRBV5-5, the J gene TRBJ2-3; 14 bases are a match to TRBD2. This CDR3 spans 16 amino acids. In germline, CDR1 is SGHKS, CDR2 YYEKEE (reference sequence). The J segment lost 4 bases and the V segment lost 6 bases, leaving 7 bases of the junction unmatched.

The chain links TRBV7-9 to TRBJ1-4; D may be TRBD1 (6 bases). The CDR3 has 15 residues. V was shortened by 9 bases and J by 0 bases, with 14 bases between the two germline ends. Germline V gene sequence: CDR1 SEHNR, CDR2 FQNEAQ (reference sequence). The CDR3 region is CASHTGISTNEKLFF. The CDR3 DNA reads as TGTGCCAGTCACACAGGGATCTCAACTAATGAAAAACTGTTTTTT.

This clone was detected only once. The chain has TRBV5-1 and TRBJ1-6; TRBD1 aligns across 9 bases. Germline CDR1 reads SGHRS; CDR2 reads YFSETQ. Germline trimming cut 4 bases from V and 9 bases from J; bases unmatched to any gene: 8. The CDR3 totals 15 residues. The CDR3 here is CASSAGTGSSSPLHF. DNA of the CDR3: TGCGCCAGCAGCGCCGGGACAGGGAGCAGTTCACCCCTCCACTTT.

The count of this clone is one. The gene calls are TRBV5-1 and TRBJ2-1; no firm D call. The length of the CDR3 is 16 residues. The V end was cut by 2 bases, the J end by 0 bases, with 12 bases between. Germline CDR1 and CDR2: SGHRS and YFSETQ. CDR3 in DNA: TGCGCCAGCAGCTTTGCCCCCAGTTTCTCCTACAATGAGCAGTTCTTC. It translates to CASSFAPSFSYNEQFF.

The rearrangement links TRBV28 to TRBJ1-1; possibly TRBD1 for D (5 bases). The CDR3 is 16 amino acids. Germline CDR1 reads MDHEN; CDR2 reads SYDVKM. V lost 6 bases and J lost 2, with 19 bases in between. The CDR3 region is CASSSGGVKGNTEAFF. CDR3 DNA: TGTGCCAGCAGCTCGGGAGGGGTTAAGGGAAACACTGAAGCTTTCTTT.

This sequence joins TRBV10-3 and TRBJ1-1, with D tentatively TRBD1 (5 bases). Germline CDR1 is ENHRY and CDR2 is SYGVKD. The CDR3 totals 13 residues. V lost 7 bases and J 3 bases, leaving 12 bases between the germline ends. For the CDR3, the DNA is TGTGCCATCACCAGGGAGGAGGACACTGAAGCTTTCTTT. Its translation is CAITREEDTEAFF.

The chain recombines TRBV11-3 with TRBJ2-1; 12 bases are shared with TRBD2. The germline V gene has CDR1 SGHNT and CDR2 YENEEA. Trimming removed 1 base from V and 4 bases from J; junction bases left unmatched: 11. The CDR3 has 19 residues. For the CDR3, the DNA is TGTGCCAGCAGCTTAGGTTGGCAACTAGCGGGGGGCGATTACAATGAGCAGTTCTTC. It specifies CASSLGWQLAGGDYNEQFF.

This chain uses TRBV24-1 with TRBJ1-2, with TRBD1 matching 8 bases. The CDR3 is 14 amino acids. Germline V CDR1 and CDR2: KGHDR, SFDVKD. Trimming cost V 4 bases and J 8 bases; bases outside gene matches: 8. CDR3 region: CATSDPGQGQGYTF. The CDR3 region has the DNA TGTGCCACCAGTGACCCCGGACAGGGACAAGGCTACACCTTC.

The chain links TRBV29-1 to TRBJ2-1; tentatively, D is TRBD1 (6 bases). The CDR3 sequence is 13 residues long. V was clipped by 4 bases and J by 5 bases, with 12 bases between them. Germline V gene lookup returns CDR1 SQVTM and CDR2 ANQGSEA. The CDR3 region has the DNA TGCAGCGTTGGACAGGCACCCGACAATGAGCAGTTCTTC. As protein: CSVGQAPDNEQFF.

CDR3 loop: CASSLHHRVYYGYTF. Here the CDR3 DNA reads TGTGCCAGCAGCCTACACCACAGGGTCTACTATGGCTACACCTTC. The chain uses TRBV7-2 and TRBJ1-2, with D possibly TRBD1 on 6 matching bases. Germline CDR1 reads SGHTA; CDR2 reads FQGNSA. V was shortened by 5 bases and J by 3 bases, with 16 bases between the two germline ends. There are 15 residues in the CDR3.

This clone was counted a few times. This chain connects TRBV5-1 to TRBJ2-2; tentative D call: TRBD1 (6 bases). This CDR3 is built from 14 residues. V was pared by 3 bases and J by 0 bases, with 6 bases between. From germline, CDR1 is SGHRS and CDR2 YFSETQ. CDR3 amino acids: CASSWGPNTGELFF. The CDR3 bases are TGCGCCAGCAGCTGGGGGCCGAACACCGGGGAGCTGTTTTTT.

The chain is built from TRBV11-2 and TRBJ1-1; 7 bases fit TRBD1. In germline, CDR1 is SGHAT, CDR2 FQNNGV. Losses at the gene ends were 0 bases for V and 5 bases for J; bases not matched to a gene: 12. CDR3 length equals 17 residues. DNA of the CDR3: TGTGCCAGCAGCTTAGATCGATGGCAGGGGGACAATACTGAAGCTTTCTTT. This encodes CASSLDRWQGDNTEAFF.

The V call is TRBV6-4, the J call TRBJ1-3, with D tentatively TRBD1 (5 bases). Between the trimmed V and J ends, which lost 5 bases and 4 bases, there was a span of 15 bases. The CDR3 is made up of 15 amino acids. CDR1 and CDR2 (germline): MRHNA, SNTAGT. CDR3 bases: TGTGCCAGCAGTTCGCCCAGGGTTATGGGAAACACCATATATTTT. Its translation: CASSSPRVMGNTIYF.

The chain has TRBV7-9 and TRBJ2-2, with TRBD1 matching 7 bases. Germline CDR1 and CDR2: SEHNR and FQNEAQ (reference sequence). V trimming: 5 bases; J trimming: 2 bases; junction bases outside the gene matches: 8. This CDR3 is built from 16 residues. CDR3 residues: CASSVPGQSNTGELFF. The CDR3 DNA reads as TGTGCCAGCAGCGTACCGGGACAGTCAAACACCGGGGAGCTGTTTTTT.

The J gene is TRBJ1-5, the V gene TRBV7-2, with TRBD1 identical over 7 bases. Germline V gene sequence: CDR1 SGHTA, CDR2 FQGNSA. This CDR3 has 13 amino acids. V lost 5 bases to trimming and J lost 6 bases; unmatched junction nucleotides: 4. CDR3 sequence (DNA): TGTGCCAGCAGCCGACAGGGTGTTCAGCCCCAGCATTTT. This codes for CASSRQGVQPQHF.

The gene calls are TRBV5-6 and TRBJ1-3; TRBD1 might be the D (6 bases). The CDR3 has 16 amino acids. The germline V gene encodes CDR1 SGHDT and CDR2 YYEEEE. V was trimmed by 3 bases and J by 4 bases, leaving 17 bases between them. CDR3 nucleotides: TGTGCCAGCAGCTCAACAGGGTTAAAGAGGGGAAACACCATATATTTT. It specifies CASSSTGLKRGNTIYF.

This chain joins TRBV4-1 and TRBJ2-5, with D maybe TRBD1 (5 bases). The germline gives CDR1 MGHRA, CDR2 YSYEKL. Trimming took 1 base from V and 3 from J, leaving 12 bases between them. The CDR3 sequence is 15 residues long. The CDR3 loop reads CASSQVHRIEETQYF. The CDR3 DNA reads as TGCGCCAGCAGCCAAGTTCACAGGATAGAAGAGACCCAGTACTTC.

The rearrangement uses TRBV5-6 and TRBJ1-6; D might be TRBD1 (6 bases). Trimming removed 0 bases at V and 17 bases at J, with 12 bases between. The CDR3 consists of 12 residues. Germline-derived CDR1 and CDR2 are SGHDT and YYEEEE. The CDR3 DNA follows: TGTGCCAGCAGCTTGGGGGACACGCCTGTCCACTTT. It encodes CASSLGDTPVHF.

V and J are TRBV14 and TRBJ2-3; 8 bases agree with TRBD1. Germline trimming cut 3 bases from V and 3 bases from J; bases unmatched to any gene: 8. Germline CDR1 reads SGHDN; CDR2 reads FVKESK. This CDR3 contains 16 residues. The CDR3 region is CASSQYGQGSTDTQYF. In nucleotides, the CDR3 is TGTGCCAGCAGCCAGTACGGACAGGGTTCGACAGATACGCAGTATTTT.

CDR3: CASNPGGTDTQYF. As DNA, the CDR3 is TGCGCCAGCAATCCAGGGGGCACAGATACGCAGTATTTT. The chain couples TRBV10-2 to TRBJ2-3; TRBD1 is a possible D gene (6 bases). The germline CDR1 and CDR2 sequences are WSHSY and SAAADI. The CDR3 covers 13 residues. V lost 7 bases to trimming and J lost 1 base, with 9 bases between them.

The CDR3 spells CASSFSGVEETQYF. Written as DNA, the CDR3 is TGTGCCAGCAGTTTCTCGGGGGTAGAAGAGACCCAGTACTTC. The rearrangement links TRBV28 to TRBJ2-5; tentative D call: TRBD2 (6 bases). CDR3 length equals 14 residues. V lost 3 bases and J lost 3, with 11 bases in between. Germline CDR1 reads MDHEN; CDR2 reads SYDVKM.

The gene calls are TRBV7-9 and TRBJ1-3; 12 bases line up with TRBD1. V gave up 8 bases and J gave up 2 bases; unmatched junction bases: 7. The CDR3 sequence is 16 residues long. Germline V CDR1 and CDR2: SEHNR, FQNEAQ (reference sequence). The CDR3 sequence: CASGRGQGAAGNTIYF. DNA for the CDR3: TGTGCCAGCGGGCGGGGACAGGGGGCGGCTGGAAACACCATATATTTT. The full variable domain, completed using reference TRBV7-9 and TRBJ1-3, is DTGVSQNPRHKITKRGQNVTFRCDPISEHNRLYWYRQTLGQGPEFLTYFQNEAQLEKSRLLSDRFSAERPKGSFSTLEIQRTEQGDSAMYLCASGRGQGAAGNTIYFGEGSWLTVV.

This clone was counted a single time. V is TRBV5-4 and J is TRBJ2-3, with 7 bases matching TRBD1. The CDR3 has 14 residues. Germline V gene data show CDR1 as SGHNT and CDR2 as YYREEE (reference sequence). J gave up 12 bases and V 3 bases, and 13 bases lay outside the gene matches. For the CDR3, the DNA is TGTGCCAGCAGCTCCGGGACAGACTTAAGGGGCCAGTATTTT. As protein: CASSSGTDLRGQYF.

This clone appeared once. The chain is built from TRBV18 and TRBJ1-2; 9 positions agree with TRBD1. The germline CDR1 and CDR2 sequences are KGHSH and LQKENI. Trimming cost V 8 bases and J 8 bases; bases outside gene matches: 9. The CDR3 is 13 residues long. CDR3: CASTPGQGSGYTF. CDR3 DNA: TGTGCCAGCACTCCGGGACAGGGTTCCGGCTACACCTTC. Full variable domain (outside the CDR3, taken from reference TRBV18 and TRBJ1-2): NAGVMQNPRHLVRRRGQEARLRCSPMKGHSHVYWYRQLPEEGLKFMVYLQKENIIDESGMPKERFSAEFPKEGPSILRIQQVVRGDSAAYFCASTPGQGSGYTFGSGTRLTVV.

The genes are TRBV6-2 or TRBV6-3 and TRBJ2-3; D gene unclear. Per germline, CDR1 MNHEY and CDR2 SVGEGT. The CDR3 consists of 13 residues. Deletions cut 2 bases from V and 4 bases from J, with 7 bases between. The CDR3 sequence: CASSYGFADTQYF. In DNA form, the CDR3 reads TGTGCCAGCAGTTACGGCTTTGCAGATACGCAGTATTTT.

The chain combines TRBV9 with TRBJ2-5; a possible D gene is TRBD2 (7 bases). V was pared by 3 bases and J by 2 bases, with 14 bases between. The CDR3 length is 15 residues. Germline V CDR1 and CDR2: SGDLS, YYNGEE. CDR3: CASSARGARQETQYF. The CDR3 DNA reads as TGTGCCAGCAGCGCACGGGGGGCGCGTCAAGAGACCCAGTACTTC.